These 28 T cell receptor beta chains were all obtained from the same sample, sequenced in a study of T cell repertoires in cytomegalovirus infection. The antigens these receptors bind are not known. TCRdb reprocessed the reads with MiXCR, giving one entry per CDR3 protein. The sample contains under 150,000 distinct CDR3 sequences, roughly a quarter of which appear only once. What was sequenced was PBMCs, sequenced either directly or after in vitro stimulation (not recorded which). These receptors were collected from a human donor in good health (CMV status not recorded). Some clones in this sample may be carry-over from other donors' samples.

This clonotype was seen a few times. The chain couples TRBV4-1 to TRBJ2-5, with D perhaps matching TRBD2 (6 bases). V gave up 0 bases and J gave up 5 bases, with 13 bases separating them. The CDR3 extends over 15 amino acids. The germline gives CDR1 MGHRA, CDR2 YSYEKL. The CDR3 DNA reads as TGCGCCAGCAGCCAAGATGGCAGGGAGGTGGAGACCCAGTACTTC. The encoded protein is CASSQDGREVETQYF.

In nucleotides, the CDR3 is TGTGCCAGCAGCTTAGATCTCGCGAAGAGGTACTATGGCTACACCTTC. It yields the protein CASSLDLAKRYYGYTF. This sequence joins TRBV11-2 and TRBJ1-2; D unclear. The CDR3 runs 16 residues. V was pared by 0 bases and J by 3 bases, with 14 bases between. CDR1 is SGHAT and CDR2 is FQNNGV in the germline V gene.

The chain links TRBV12-3 or TRBV12-4 to TRBJ2-1; maybe TRBD1 (6 bases). The CDR3 sequence is 13 residues long. V was clipped by 6 bases and J by 7 bases, with 13 bases between them. The CDR3 reads CASSRDISNEQFF. CDR3 in DNA: TGTGCCAGCAGCCGGGACATTTCAAATGAGCAGTTCTTC.

This clonotype showed up just a few times. The CDR3 loop is CASSMGRAMNTEAFF. Here the CDR3 DNA reads TGTGCCAGTAGTATGGGTAGGGCTATGAACACTGAAGCTTTCTTT. The chain links TRBV19 to TRBJ1-1; D remains unclear. From germline, CDR1 is LNHDA and CDR2 SQIVND (reference sequence). The CDR3 consists of 15 residues. Trimming pared 3 bases from V and 0 bases from J, leaving 11 bases between.

This clonotype was observed a few times. CDR3 residues: CASSIKNRGQDTQYF. Here the CDR3 DNA reads TGTGCCAGCAGCATTAAAAACAGGGGGCAGGATACGCAGTATTTT. The chain couples TRBV7-8 to TRBJ2-3, with 9 bases that match TRBD1. The V and J ends lost 5 bases and 6 bases, in that order; junction bases with no gene match: 9. Germline lookup yields CDR1 SGHVS and CDR2 FQNEAQ. CDR3 length equals 15 residues.

The chain joins TRBV27 to TRBJ2-7; TRBD2 agrees at 9 bases. Per germline, CDR1 MNHEY and CDR2 SMNVEV (reference sequence). V gave up 4 bases and J gave up 3 bases; unmatched junction bases: 4. The CDR3 covers 14 residues. The CDR3 sequence: CASSSGSGSYEQYF. The CDR3 DNA is TGTGCCAGCAGTTCTGGTAGCGGGAGCTACGAGCAGTACTTC.

This clonotype has a handful of counts. The V and J genes are TRBV28 and TRBJ2-1; 8 bases map to TRBD1. This CDR3 spans 16 amino acids. Germline assignment: CDR1 MDHEN and CDR2 SYDVKM. V gave up 1 base and J gave up 2 bases; unmatched junction bases: 4. This chain's CDR3 is CASSLFAGGAYNEQFF. As DNA, the CDR3 is TGTGCCAGCAGTTTATTTGCAGGGGGCGCCTACAATGAGCAGTTCTTC.

This clonotype has just one count. The rearrangement uses TRBV6-9 and TRBJ2-5; weak D call: TRBD2 (5 bases). The V gene's germline CDR1 is MNHGY and CDR2 SVAAGI. The CDR3 contains 11 residues. The germline V and J ends were trimmed by 10 bases and 7 bases, with 13 bases remaining between them. CDR3 sequence reads: CAIANRGTQYF. DNA for the CDR3: TGTGCCATCGCTAATCGGGGGACCCAGTACTTC.

The chain couples TRBV12-3 or TRBV12-4 to TRBJ2-7; tentative D call: TRBD1 (6 bases). The CDR3 length is 15 residues. V lost 4 bases to trimming and J lost 1 base, with 14 bases between them. The CDR3 DNA reads TGTGCCAGCAGTTCCCAAGGGGGAACTTCCTACGAGCAGTACTTC. Its translation is CASSSQGGTSYEQYF.

This clonotype was counted ten times or more. The gene calls are TRBV7-2 and TRBJ2-7, with TRBD1 identical over 9 bases. The junction had 4 bases not matched to a gene; V was cut back by 5 bases and J by 8 bases. This CDR3 region has 12 residues. CDR1 and CDR2 from the germline V gene are SGHTA and FQGNSA. As DNA, the CDR3 is TGTGCCAGCAGCCCGGACAGGGGAAAGCAGTACTTC. Translation gives CASSPDRGKQYF.

The chain joins TRBV11-1 to TRBJ1-1; D remains unclear. V gave up 3 bases and J gave up 1 base, with 6 bases separating them. The CDR3 contains 13 residues. Germline lookup yields CDR1 SGHAT and CDR2 FQDESV (reference sequence). CDR3 region: CASSLYENTEAFF. The DNA for the CDR3 is TGTGCCAGCAGCTTGTATGAGAACACTGAAGCTTTCTTT.

The chain links TRBV23-1 to TRBJ2-1, with 9 bases matching TRBD2. TRBV23-1 is an open reading frame, and its role is uncertain. There are 18 residues in the CDR3. V lost 0 bases, J lost 0 bases, and 6 bases stayed unmatched. This CDR3 is CASSQSLYSGSSYNEQFF. CDR3 nucleotides: TGCGCCAGCAGTCAATCCCTCTATAGCGGGAGCTCCTACAATGAGCAGTTCTTC.

CDR3 region: CASSSHGSTDTQYF. The CDR3 bases are TGTGCCAGCAGCTCCCATGGAAGCACAGATACGCAGTATTTT. This chain links TRBV7-2 with TRBJ2-3; D unresolved. Germline V gives CDR1 SGHTA, CDR2 FQGNSA. This CDR3 is 14 amino acids long. V lost 4 bases, J lost 0 bases, and 8 bases lay in between. Looking up the rest from reference TRBV7-2 and TRBJ2-3 gives the full variable domain: GAGVSQSPSNKVTEKGKDVELRCDPISGHTALYWYRQSLGQGLEFLIYFQGNSAPDKSGLPSDRFSAERTGGSVSTLTIQRTQQEDSAVYLCASSSHGSTDTQYFGPGTRLTVL.

V and J are TRBV28 and TRBJ1-2; 7 bases fit TRBD1. This CDR3 has 13 amino acids. CDR1 and CDR2 (germline): MDHEN, SYDVKM. The ends lost 11 bases at V and 2 bases at J; junction bases unmatched: 8. The CDR3 DNA sequence: TGTGCCGGACGATCGACAGGGAACTATGGCTACACCTTC. It yields the protein CAGRSTGNYGYTF.

This clonotype was observed a few times. The J gene is TRBJ2-1, the V gene TRBV15; D assignment may be TRBD1 or TRBD2 (5 bases each). V was trimmed by 0 bases and J by 5 bases, leaving 11 bases between them. The V gene's germline CDR1 is LNHNV and CDR2 YYDKDF (reference sequence). The CDR3 is 15 amino acids. This CDR3 is CATSRDKGTNNEQFF. CDR3 bases: TGTGCCACCAGCAGAGATAAAGGGACCAACAATGAGCAGTTCTTC.

The chain links TRBV6-2 or TRBV6-3 to TRBJ2-1; no firm D call. Trimming took 8 bases from V and 4 from J, leaving 12 bases between them. Looked up from germline, CDR1 is MNHEY and CDR2 is SVGEGT. The CDR3 length is 13 residues. For the CDR3, the DNA is TGTGCCAGCGCCATGACGGTTTACAATGAGCAGTTCTTC. It codes for CASAMTVYNEQFF.

This clonotype has just a few counts. The CDR3 region has the DNA TGTGCCACCAGTGACTCACCGGGACGGAGGGGCAATGAGCAGTTCTTC. As protein: CATSDSPGRRGNEQFF. The chain recombines TRBV24-1 with TRBJ2-1; maybe TRBD2 (6 bases). The germline CDR1 and CDR2 sequences are KGHDR and SFDVKD. The CDR3 has 16 residues. The V and J ends lost 4 bases and 6 bases respectively, with 18 bases between them.

The rearrangement uses TRBV30 and TRBJ1-4, with unresolved D. Per the germline V gene, CDR1 is GTSNPN and CDR2 is SVGIG (reference sequence). The CDR3 has 13 residues. Deletions cut 1 base from V and 8 bases from J, with 11 bases between. CDR3 loop: CAWSGSRGEKLFF. The DNA for the CDR3 is TGTGCCTGGAGTGGTAGCCGCGGGGAAAAACTGTTTTTT.

The chain links TRBV4-3 to TRBJ2-3, with 9 bases that match TRBD1. CDR1 and CDR2 from the germline V gene are LGHNA and YSLEER. CDR3 size: 14 residues. J lost 6 bases, V lost 4 bases, and 5 bases had no gene match. The CDR3 reads CASSPGQGLDTQYF. The CDR3 DNA follows: TGCGCCAGCAGCCCTGGACAGGGGTTGGATACGCAGTATTTT.

The rearrangement joins TRBV7-2 to TRBJ1-1; possible D gene TRBD1, 5 bases. Germline V CDR1 and CDR2: SGHTA, FQGNSA. The CDR3 covers 13 residues. V shed 6 bases and J shed 3 bases, with 11 bases lying between them. The CDR3 reads CASSRQRDTEAFF. CDR3 bases: TGTGCCAGCAGTCGACAGAGAGACACTGAAGCTTTCTTT.

This sequence joins TRBV5-1 and TRBJ2-1; 8 nucleotides align to TRBD2. The length of the CDR3 is 15 residues. Trimming removed 1 base from V and 6 bases from J; junction bases left unmatched: 6. CDR1 is SGHRS, CDR2 YFSETQ, per germline. The CDR3 protein is CASSLKAGGSNEQFF. The CDR3 region has the DNA TGCGCCAGCAGCTTGAAGGCGGGAGGAAGCAATGAGCAGTTCTTC.

The V gene is TRBV27, the J gene TRBJ1-2; D is unresolved. This CDR3 is built from 14 residues. CDR1 and CDR2 (germline): MNHEY, SMNVEV (reference sequence). V was clipped by 3 bases and J by 6 bases, with 14 bases between them. CDR3 DNA: TGTGCCAGCAGTTTGAAGGACGAGTTGAATGGCTACACCTTC. This translates into CASSLKDELNGYTF.

The chain recombines TRBV4-1 with TRBJ2-7; TRBD1 is a possible D gene (6 bases). There are 14 residues in the CDR3. Looked up from germline, CDR1 is MGHRA and CDR2 is YSYEKL. V lost 1 base to trimming and J lost 6 bases, with 13 bases between them. This CDR3 is CASSQAIQGSEQYV. The CDR3 nucleotides are TGCGCCAGCAGCCAAGCTATACAGGGATCCGAGCAGTACGTC.

This clonotype was detected many times. The chain recombines TRBV7-8 with TRBJ2-1; the match to TRBD2 covers 11 bases. Germline V CDR1 and CDR2: SGHVS, FQNEAQ. Trimming at V came to 5 bases and at J to 1 base, leaving 16 bases not matched to a gene. This CDR3 comprises 20 residues. In DNA, the CDR3 is TGTGCCAGCAGCACAGGAGTAGCGGGAGGGTCCCTCCCTTCCTACAATGAGCAGTTCTTC. It specifies CASSTGVAGGSLPSYNEQFF.

J is TRBJ2-1 and V is TRBV20-1; D may be TRBD2 (6 bases). V lost 5 bases and J lost 12, with 14 bases in between. CDR1 is DFQATT, CDR2 SNEGSKA, per germline (reference sequence). The CDR3 is 11 amino acids. CDR3 sequence: CSADLVGGQFF. The CDR3 nucleotides read TGCAGTGCTGATCTAGTGGGGGGGCAGTTCTTC.

The rearrangement joins TRBV7-2 to TRBJ1-5; D is undetermined. The V gene lost 0 bases and the J gene lost 4 bases, with 4 bases spanning the gap. CDR1 and CDR2 from the germline V gene are SGHTA and FQGNSA. The CDR3 covers 13 residues. In DNA form, the CDR3 reads TGTGCCAGCAGCTTAGCAGCAAATCAGCCCCAGCATTTT. This sequence encodes CASSLAANQPQHF.

This clonotype was detected only a few times. The chain joins TRBV28 to TRBJ2-7, with D tentatively TRBD2 (5 bases). The V end was cut by 2 bases, the J end by 0 bases, with 8 bases between. CDR1 and CDR2 from the germline V gene are MDHEN and SYDVKM. The CDR3 loop spans 14 amino acids. DNA for the CDR3: TGTGCCAGCAGTTTAGCGGCGGGCTCCTACGAGCAGTACTTC. This gives the protein CASSLAAGSYEQYF. The full variable domain, with the rest looked up from reference TRBV28 and TRBJ2-7, is DVKVTQSSRYLVKRTGEKVFLECVQDMDHENMFWYRQDPGLGLRLIYFSYDVKMKEKGDIPEGYSVSREKKERFSLILESASTNQTSMYLCASSLAAGSYEQYFGPGTRLTVT.

Points on this clonotype: Possible read error: a much larger clone is one base away. V usage is TRBV4-1 and J usage is TRBJ1-5; D not certain. Germline V gene lookup returns CDR1 MGHRA and CDR2 YSYEKL. There are 17 residues in the CDR3. The V end lost 0 bases, the J end lost 3 bases, and 15 bases lay between the germline ends. Written as DNA, the CDR3 is TGCGCCAGCAGCCAAGACGCCAGCTTCTATAACAATCAGCCCCAGCATTTT. This translates into CASSQDASFYNNQPQHF.